A single sample is the source of the 3 T cell receptor beta chains below, sequenced in a study of PD-1 blockade in classical Hodgkin lymphoma. The time point denotes: cycle 4 day 1 (C4D1), after six to seven weeks of nivolumab. Autologous stem cell transplantation was followed by relapse in every patient, and brentuximab vedotin exposure varied. Clones were read by immunoSEQ multiplex PCR, and TCRdb kept only the in-frame ones, dropping some. The sample has approximately 84,000 clones; 83% are singletons. The sequencing here drew on peripheral blood mononuclear cells (PBMCs), taken before the fourth cycle of nivolumab. These TCRs come from a human donor with classical Hodgkin lymphoma.

The chain carries TRBV7-8 and TRBJ2-7; TRBD2 aligns across 10 bases. Germline CDR1 reads SGHVS; CDR2 reads FQNEAQ. The CDR3 has 15 amino acids. Trimming took 5 bases from V and 3 from J; bases not matched to a gene: 7. In DNA form, the CDR3 reads TGTGCCAGCAGCCCCGGACTAGCGGCAATCTACGAGCAGTACTTC. This encodes CASSPGLAAIYEQYF.

This clone came up a few times. The rearrangement uses TRBV6-6 and TRBJ1-5; D uncertain. CDR1 and CDR2 from the germline V gene are MNHNY and SVGAGI (reference sequence). The V and J ends lost 5 bases and 4 bases respectively, with 9 bases between them. This CDR3 region has 13 residues. The CDR3 coding sequence is TGTGCCAGCAGTAGAGAAGAGAATCAGCCCCAGCATTTT. Its translation: CASSREENQPQHF.

The V call is TRBV11-3, the J call TRBJ2-3; 10 positions agree with TRBD1. Trimming removed 5 bases from V and 2 bases from J; junction bases left unmatched: 4. Germline V gene sequence: CDR1 SGHNT, CDR2 YENEEA. The CDR3 consists of 15 residues. CDR3 residues: CASSRGTGDTDTQYF. The CDR3 nucleotides read TGTGCCAGCAGCCGGGGGACAGGGGACACAGATACGCAGTATTTT.